The subject of this entry is one T cell receptor beta chain. This clonotype was seen at least ten times. Its antigen has not been determined. The input lacks base qualities; no much larger clone sits a single base away. From the cysteine up to the phenylalanine, the CDR3 has a length of 16 residues. The CDR3 DNA has 48 bases and is translated from base 1. A distance of 14 bases separates the germline ends of V and J, which lose 1 base and 2 bases respectively. The germline V gene sets CDR1 to SGHAT and CDR2 to FQNNGV. For repertoire sequencing, the TCR beta CDR3 regions were amplified from RNA transcripts. The first round of RT-PCR was done with HTBI primers and the Qiagen OneStep RT-PCR kit, and was followed by a second round of multiplex PCR, then size selection and purification. Libraries were sequenced paired-end with 100 bp reads on an Illumina HiSeq2000. The authors processed their data as follows. Reads were processed with SOAPnuke, discarding reads with adapters, uncalled bases, mean Phred below 15, or no exact constant-primer or identifier match. COPE v1.2.5 was used to merge high-quality paired reads. Clonotypes were defined as unique nucleotide sequences and were aligned to IMGT TRB V, D and J references using MiTCR v1.1. The analysis was limited to V-J combinations with a frequency above 0.0001, which together covered 99.2% of repertoires. A TCR clonal expansion and chaos score per V-J combination was defined as the ratio of F50 clonal expansion to chaos observed in the TCRdist matrix. Features were reduced by Welch's t-statistics and random forest to over 10 V-J combinations, which fed a naive Bayes classifier. The Morisita-Horn index was used to measure how similar the thyroid and blood repertoires were. TCRdb passed the public sequencing reads through fastp at Q25 and MiXCR, retaining productive beta sequences. Each CDR3 protein appears once, grouped with its most common genes and DNA. The V and J calls here are based on TCRdb, not the publication. Across this sample there are 900,000 to 1,200,000 distinct CDR3 sequences, with roughly 35% seen only once. The ten largest make up 8.5% to 14% of the sample.

The record originates from a study of Graves' ophthalmopathy and Graves' hyperthyroidism (dated by TCRdb to the late 2010s). Study-wide context: Hyperthyroidism was defined as stable when no progression to ophthalmopathy occurred within 18 months of follow-up. Once sampling was done, hyperthyroidism patients were given methimazole at a starting dose of 30 mg daily, while ophthalmopathy patients were given high-dose intravenous methylprednisolone. In total, approximately 130 blood samples were TCR-sequenced: fewer than 50 ophthalmopathy, roughly 77 hyperthyroidism and roughly 17 hyperthyroidism-to-ophthalmopathy patients. A discovery set of 100 patients (roughly 43 ophthalmopathy, 55 to 60 stable hyperthyroidism) was enrolled to explore V-J signatures distinguishing ophthalmopathy from hyperthyroidism. T-cell repertoires of thyroid tissue and blood were compared in about 6 hyperthyroidism patients. The independent validation cohort included roughly 19 hyperthyroidism patients plus 17 patients who later progressed from hyperthyroidism to ophthalmopathy. The study used signatures of the TCR beta repertoire to tell Graves' ophthalmopathy apart from Graves' hyperthyroidism and to predict which patients would progress to ophthalmopathy. The research as a whole found: In validation, the model predicted ophthalmopathy progression with 70.59% sensitivity and about 73% specificity; roughly 12 predicted patients were CT-confirmed with GO in a median of approximately 6.5 months. The 13-signature model separated ophthalmopathy from stable hyperthyroidism with approximately 90% sensitivity and roughly 84% specificity in cross-validation, and 80%/75% in the test set. Sample size was not predetermined statistically, and investigators were not blinded to group allocation. Most expanded thyroid clonotypes with frequency above 0.001 were also detected in blood, suggesting blood repertoires may reflect the thyroid immune response.

The hyperthyroidism patients were 18 to 65 years old and newly diagnosed, with a disease duration of less than 2 months. Patients with other autoimmune diseases, uncontrolled infections, pregnancy or lactation were excluded. Clinical symptoms, serum thyroxine, TRAb, thyroid ultrasound and orbital computed tomography formed the basis of the diagnosis. Total RNA was extracted with Trizol reagent and quality-checked on an Agilent 2100 Bioanalyzer. The source material was peripheral blood or thyroid tissue (not recorded which). The clonotype originates from an adult man with Graves' hyperthyroidism. Here the chain combines TRBV11-2 and TRBJ1-1; a weak D assignment points to TRBD1 (6 bases agree). The DNA sequence follows: TGTGCCAGCAGCTTAGTTTTAATGGGGGCTAACACTGAAGCTTTCTTT. It is translated as CASSLVLMGANTEAFF.